This T cell receptor beta chain was obtained from a study of blood T cell repertoires in COVID-19. Overall study: Collection of acute and convalescent COVID-19 samples took place in the United States, Italy and Spain.

Germline V gives CDR1 MNHNS, CDR2 SASEGT. This CDR3 spans 12 amino acids. V was trimmed by 1 base and J by 8 bases, leaving 8 bases between them. Libraries were prepared by immunoSEQ multiplex PCR; TCRdb keeps only in-frame clonotypes and omits some of them. Of 100,000 or so clones listed, more than 75% are singletons. Source material: peripheral blood. The rearrangement uses TRBV6-1 and TRBJ1-1; D call uncertain. This clonotype was sampled from a human donor in a cohort sampled during active COVID-19. CDR3 in amino acids: CASSEGVVEAFF. CDR3 DNA sequence: TGTGCCAGCAGTGAAGGCGTGGTAGAAGCTTTCTTT.